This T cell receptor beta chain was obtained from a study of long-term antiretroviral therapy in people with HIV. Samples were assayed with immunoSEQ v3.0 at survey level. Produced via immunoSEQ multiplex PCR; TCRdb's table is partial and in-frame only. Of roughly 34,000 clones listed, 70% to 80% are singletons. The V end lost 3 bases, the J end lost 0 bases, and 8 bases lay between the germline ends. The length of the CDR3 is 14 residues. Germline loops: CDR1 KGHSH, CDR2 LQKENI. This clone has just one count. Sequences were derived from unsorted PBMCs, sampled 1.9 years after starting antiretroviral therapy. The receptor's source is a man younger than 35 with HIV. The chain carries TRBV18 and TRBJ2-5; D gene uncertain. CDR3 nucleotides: TGTGCCAGCTCACCCTACAAAAACCAAGAGACCCAGTACTTC. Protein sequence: CASSPYKNQETQYF.